This paragraph reports one TCR beta chain. The data were taken from a study of cytomegalovirus exposure and HLA in healthy donors. This CDR3 contains 13 residues. Trimming took 1 base from V and 2 from J, leaving 7 bases between them. Germline values: CDR1 SGHKS, CDR2 YYEKEE (reference sequence). This PCR relied on a set of 60 Vbeta primers and 13 Jbeta primers. Only in-frame clones appear in the TCRdb table, and some are missing; sequencing was by immunoSEQ multiplex PCR. The repertoire holds about 200,000 clones, with around 78% as singletons. Sequenced: PBMCs. This receptor was obtained from a woman under 40 in good health and CMV-seropositive. The chain links TRBV5-5 to TRBJ2-7; unclear D gene. The CDR3 sequence is CASSLLQTYEQYF. The CDR3 region has the DNA TGTGCCAGCAGCTTGTTACAGACCTACGAGCAGTACTTC.